This is a list of T cell receptor beta chains from one sample in a study of spatial heterogeneity in lung cancer. From the 5' RACE reads, TCRdb called clonotypes with MiXCR, one entry per CDR3 protein. The table includes 90,000 or so distinct CDR3 sequences, approximately 8.6% detected once. The sequences come from PBMCs, collected at surgery. These receptors came from a male donor with early-stage non-small cell lung cancer. CDR3s include the opening cysteine and the closing phenylalanine or tryptophan. Fields, in order: D gene, V gene, clone size, J gene, CDR3 protein, CDR3 DNA. A D gene is named only where the DNA matches it firmly. Size tells how often a clone was seen (once, few, many) or the class of an expanded clone, and some rows leave it out.

d_gene: -; v_gene: TRBV2; abundance: few; j_gene: TRBJ2-1; CDR3aa: CASSKGAWEDNEQFF; CDR3nt: TGTGCCAGCAGTAAGGGGGCATGGGAGGACAATGAGCAGTTCTTC
d_gene: -; v_gene: TRBV7-8; abundance: few; j_gene: TRBJ1-1; CDR3aa: CASSLVLGTEAFF; CDR3nt: TGTGCCAGCAGCTTAGTCCTAGGCACTGAAGCTTTCTTT
d_gene: TRBD2; v_gene: TRBV7-2; abundance: -; j_gene: TRBJ2-5; CDR3aa: CASRKGLAGEETQYF; CDR3nt: TGTGCCAGCAGAAAGGGACTAGCGGGGGAAGAGACCCAGTACTTC
d_gene: -; v_gene: TRBV6-1; abundance: -; j_gene: TRBJ2-3; CDR3aa: CASRPHRTVRADTQYF; CDR3nt: TGTGCCAGCAGACCCCACCGGACAGTTCGGGCAGATACGCAGTATTTT
d_gene: -; v_gene: TRBV18; abundance: -; j_gene: TRBJ2-3; CDR3aa: CASSPPGTLSTDTQYF; CDR3nt: TGTGCCAGCTCACCACCGGGTACTTTAAGCACAGATACGCAGTATTTT
d_gene: TRBD2; v_gene: TRBV6-2/TRBV6-3; abundance: few; j_gene: TRBJ2-1; CDR3aa: CASSYRVRTSGNNEQFF; CDR3nt: TGTGCCAGCAGTTACAGAGTAAGGACTAGCGGGAACAATGAGCAGTTCTTC
d_gene: TRBD1; v_gene: TRBV27; abundance: -; j_gene: TRBJ1-2; CDR3aa: CASSPSTGGGYTF; CDR3nt: TGTGCCAGCAGTCCTTCGACAGGGGGTGGCTACACCTTC
d_gene: TRBD2; v_gene: TRBV4-1; abundance: -; j_gene: TRBJ2-5; CDR3aa: CASSQPSSGGRQETQYF; CDR3nt: TGCGCCAGCAGCCAGCCATCCAGCGGGGGGCGACAAGAGACCCAGTACTTC
d_gene: -; v_gene: TRBV10-3; abundance: many; j_gene: TRBJ2-2; CDR3aa: CAISELGSAGELFF; CDR3nt: TGTGCCATCAGTGAGTTGGGGTCCGCCGGGGAGCTGTTTTTT
d_gene: -; v_gene: TRBV20-1; abundance: -; j_gene: TRBJ2-1; CDR3aa: CSAGSTGYGSNEQFF; CDR3nt: TGCAGTGCCGGGTCCACAGGGTATGGATCCAATGAGCAGTTCTTC
d_gene: -; v_gene: TRBV7-9; abundance: few; j_gene: TRBJ2-1; CDR3aa: CASSNSYEQFF; CDR3nt: TGTGCCAGCAGTAACAGCTATGAGCAGTTCTTC
d_gene: TRBD2; v_gene: TRBV27; abundance: -; j_gene: TRBJ2-3; CDR3aa: CASSPGRTSSDTQYF; CDR3nt: TGTGCCAGCAGTCCCGGGAGGACTAGCTCAGATACGCAGTATTTT
d_gene: -; v_gene: TRBV4-1; abundance: -; j_gene: TRBJ2-5; CDR3aa: CASSQVPGLELYF; CDR3nt: TGCGCCAGCAGCCAGGTGCCGGGACTTGAGCTGTACTTC
d_gene: -; v_gene: TRBV2; abundance: few; j_gene: TRBJ2-1; CDR3aa: CASSEDLVNEQFF; CDR3nt: TGTGCCAGCAGTGAAGACCTTGTCAATGAGCAGTTCTTC
d_gene: -; v_gene: TRBV30; abundance: few; j_gene: TRBJ1-1; CDR3aa: CAWSDSSYREAFF; CDR3nt: TGTGCCTGGAGTGACTCCTCTTACAGGGAAGCTTTCTTT
d_gene: TRBD2; v_gene: TRBV5-1; abundance: -; j_gene: TRBJ2-7; CDR3aa: CASSSGLLSEQYF; CDR3nt: TGCGCCAGCAGCTCGGGACTACTCAGCGAGCAGTACTTC
d_gene: -; v_gene: TRBV6-2/TRBV6-3; abundance: many; j_gene: TRBJ1-5; CDR3aa: CASSSTRRGAGNQPQHF; CDR3nt: TGTGCCAGCAGCTCGACCCGGAGGGGCGCGGGAAATCAGCCCCAGCATTTT
d_gene: TRBD2; v_gene: TRBV7-2; abundance: many; j_gene: TRBJ2-7; CDR3aa: CASSPLAGSLSLQYF; CDR3nt: TGTGCCAGCAGCCCTCTAGCGGGGTCCCTATCACTTCAGTACTTC
d_gene: TRBD2; v_gene: TRBV9; abundance: -; j_gene: TRBJ2-5; CDR3aa: CASSVGKAGGPQETQYF; CDR3nt: TGTGCCAGCAGCGTAGGAAAAGCGGGAGGCCCTCAAGAGACCCAGTACTTC
d_gene: TRBD1; v_gene: TRBV7-8; abundance: -; j_gene: TRBJ2-7; CDR3aa: CASSPGTGIDEQYF; CDR3nt: TGTGCCAGCAGCCCCGGGACAGGGATCGACGAGCAGTACTTC